One sample yielded the 21 T cell receptor beta chains listed below, sequenced in a study of blood T cells in healthy people across ages. For the second PCR, which ran for roughly 6 to 12 cycles, a sample-barcoded 5' primer and a J-beta primer mix were used. One entry per CDR3 protein, called by TCRdb with MiXCR from the 5' RACE reads. The sample yields about a million distinct CDR3 sequences, about 53% seen once. Sequenced input: blood. The source is a woman aged 55-69 years in good health.

This clonotype has more than one count but fewer than ten. Its ends do not fully match the called genes, so a read error is possible. The chain employs TRBV11-3 and TRBJ2-7; D possibly corresponds to TRBD2 (5 bases). This CDR3 comprises 13 residues. The V gene's germline CDR1 is SGHNT and CDR2 YENEEA. DNA of the CDR3: TGTGCCAACAGCCGTCCGGGATCCTACGAGCAGTACTTC. It translates to CANSRPGSYEQYF.

The chain links TRBV7-2 to TRBJ2-5; tentative D call: TRBD1 (6 bases). The CDR3 has 16 residues. The V gene's germline CDR1 is SGHTA and CDR2 FQGNSA. V lost 11 bases, J lost 2 bases, and 24 bases lay in between. The chain's CDR3 is CAADELGGTVQETQYF. As DNA, the CDR3 is TGTGCCGCGGACGAGCTAGGGGGTACTGTTCAAGAGACCCAGTACTTC.

There are a few counts of this clonotype. The chain is built from TRBV25-1 and TRBJ1-6; D remains ambiguous. This CDR3 is built from 15 residues. Looked up from germline, CDR1 is MGHDK and CDR2 is SYGVNS. V gave up 1 base and J gave up 5 bases, with 9 bases separating them. In DNA, the CDR3 is TGTGCCAGCAGTGAATTCAAAGGGAATAATTCACCCCTCCACTTT. Translation: CASSEFKGNNSPLHF.

CDR3 sequence: CASSLTSQGIYEQYF. DNA of the CDR3: TGTGCCAGCAGCTTAACTTCCCAGGGAATCTACGAGCAGTACTTC. The V gene is TRBV11-2, the J gene TRBJ2-7; D perhaps matches TRBD1 (5 bases). The CDR3 is 15 residues long. V was pared by 2 bases and J by 3 bases, with 14 bases between. Germline loops: CDR1 SGHAT, CDR2 FQNNGV.

This clonotype occurred a few times. The chain links TRBV7-6 to TRBJ2-7; D might be TRBD2 (6 bases). CDR3 size: 20 residues. Germline assignment: CDR1 SGHVS and CDR2 FNYEAQ. V lost 1 base and J lost 0, with 25 bases in between. The CDR3 protein is CASSLVGGITVAASSYEQYF. The CDR3 DNA reads TGTGCCAGCAGCTTAGTTGGGGGGATTACGGTGGCTGCAAGCTCCTACGAGCAGTACTTC.

The rearrangement joins TRBV7-8 to TRBJ2-3; D gene uncertain. Germline CDR1 is SGHVS and CDR2 is FQNEAQ. This CDR3 region has 12 residues. V lost 7 bases, J lost 5 bases, and 10 bases lay in between. CDR3 loop: CASTRIGDTQYF. The CDR3 DNA follows: TGTGCCAGCACCAGGATTGGAGATACGCAGTATTTT. The full variable domain, its missing parts supplied by reference TRBV7-8 and TRBJ2-3, is GAGVSQSPRYKVAKRGQDVALRCDPISGHVSLFWYQQALGQGPEFLTYFQNEAQLDKSGLPSDRFFAERPEGSVSTLKIQRTQQEDSAVYLCASTRIGDTQYFGPGTRLTVL.

The chain employs TRBV3-1 and TRBJ2-5, with D perhaps matching TRBD2 (6 bases). CDR3 size: 16 residues. The germline V gene has CDR1 LGHDT and CDR2 YNNKEL (reference sequence). The V end was cut by 0 bases, the J end by 1 base, with 12 bases between. The CDR3, as DNA: TGTGCCAGCAGCCAAGATGGGGGGACCTCCCAAGAGACCCAGTACTTC. Encoded protein: CASSQDGGTSQETQYF.

This clonotype has only a few counts. The chain has TRBV5-1 and TRBJ1-1; 11 bases agree with TRBD1. There are 15 residues in the CDR3. Germline V lookup: CDR1 SGHRS, CDR2 YFSETQ. V was pared by 0 bases and J by 5 bases, with 3 bases of the junction left unmatched. CDR3 in DNA: TGCGCCAGCAGCTTGGGGACAGGGGGCTGGACTGAAGCTTTCTTT. This translates into CASSLGTGGWTEAFF.

V is TRBV7-2 and J is TRBJ2-1; TRBD2 agrees at 10 bases. The germline gives CDR1 SGHTA, CDR2 FQGNSA. The CDR3 runs to 19 residues. With 4 bases clipped from V and 0 bases from J, the junction kept 12 bases outside the gene matches. The CDR3 nucleotides are TGTGCCAGCAGCTCAACCCGGACTAGCGGCAGGAGCTCCTACAATGAGCAGTTCTTC. This translates into CASSSTRTSGRSSYNEQFF.

A few counts support this clonotype. The chain is built from TRBV4-3 and TRBJ2-7, with a possible D match to TRBD2 (6 bases). CDR3 length: 16 amino acids. The germline V gene has CDR1 LGHNA and CDR2 YSLEER. Trimming took 0 bases from V and 2 from J, leaving 14 bases between them. The CDR3 nucleotides are TGCGCCAGCAGCCAAGATTGGACTATCCTAACCTACGAGCAGTACTTC. Protein sequence: CASSQDWTILTYEQYF.

This clonotype was found many times. The chain couples TRBV3-1 to TRBJ2-7, with D unclear. The CDR3 runs to 12 residues. The V gene's germline CDR1 is LGHDT and CDR2 YNNKEL (reference sequence). V shed 6 bases and J shed 4 bases, with 10 bases lying between them. For the CDR3, the DNA is TGTGCCAGCAGTCCGCGCCGGTACGAGCAGTACTTC. This gives the protein CASSPRRYEQYF.

V gene TRBV7-2 combines with J gene TRBJ2-1, with 13 bases that match TRBD2. The V gene end was trimmed by 1 base and the J gene end by 0 bases; junction bases not matched to a gene: 6. From germline, CDR1 is SGHTA and CDR2 FQGNSA. This CDR3 has 19 residues. This chain's CDR3 is CASSLGSLAGGFSYNEQFF. The CDR3 DNA follows: TGTGCCAGCAGCTTAGGGTCACTAGCGGGAGGGTTCTCCTACAATGAGCAGTTCTTC.

The chain couples TRBV20-1 to TRBJ2-7; TRBD2 agrees at 11 bases. The CDR3 is 15 amino acids. Trimming at V came to 3 bases and at J to 1 base, leaving 5 bases not matched to a gene. CDR1 is DFQATT and CDR2 is SNEGSKA in the germline V gene (reference sequence). The CDR3 DNA is TGCAGTGCTAGCCCCGGGACTAGCGGTTCCTACGAGCAGTACTTC. Its protein product is CSASPGTSGSYEQYF.

The V and J genes are TRBV7-2 and TRBJ2-3; the match to TRBD2 covers 10 bases. This CDR3 contains 16 residues. Germline V gene data show CDR1 as SGHTA and CDR2 as FQGNSA. Trimming cost V 4 bases and J 7 bases; bases outside gene matches: 11. CDR3 DNA: TGTGCCAGCAGCTCCCAGCTAGCGGGAGTTGGGAATACGCAGTATTTT. It translates to CASSSQLAGVGNTQYF.

This clonotype showed up many times. One junction end does not reproduce the germline sequence, and a read error may be involved. This chain links TRBV29-1 with TRBJ2-1, with 7 positions matching TRBD2. Germline-derived CDR1 and CDR2 are SQVTM and ANQGSEA. This CDR3 is 14 amino acids long. The CDR3 coding sequence is TGCAGCTTTGACCCTAGCGGACTAAACAATGAGCAGTTCTTC. It specifies CSFDPSGLNNEQFF.

V and J are TRBV6-6 and TRBJ1-6; D is uncertain. The CDR3 covers 16 residues. Trimming left V 4 bases short and J 0 bases short, with 10 bases between. Germline values: CDR1 MNHNY, CDR2 SVGAGI (reference sequence). The CDR3 is CASSSGYSSYNSPLHF. The CDR3 nucleotides read TGTGCCAGCAGTTCAGGTTACAGCTCCTATAATTCACCCCTCCACTTT.

The chain joins TRBV20-1 to TRBJ2-3, with TRBD1 matching 9 bases. Trimming cost V 5 bases and J 1 base; bases outside gene matches: 16. Germline lookup yields CDR1 DFQATT and CDR2 SNEGSKA (reference sequence). The length of the CDR3 is 18 residues. In DNA form, the CDR3 reads TGCAGTGCTCCTGCCGGGACAGGGTTAATTGCGGGCACAGATACGCAGTATTTT. Translating it yields CSAPAGTGLIAGTDTQYF.

The chain has TRBV28 and TRBJ1-5; no clear D gene. The CDR3 runs to 12 residues. Germline V gene lookup returns CDR1 MDHEN and CDR2 SYDVKM. The V end was cut by 7 bases, the J end by 2 bases, with 6 bases between. CDR3 amino acids: CASNGRNQPQHF. CDR3 nucleotide sequence: TGTGCCAGCAATGGTCGCAATCAGCCCCAGCATTTT. Variable domain in full (rest from reference TRBV28 and TRBJ1-5): DVKVTQSSRYLVKRTGEKVFLECVQDMDHENMFWYRQDPGLGLRLIYFSYDVKMKEKGDIPEGYSVSREKKERFSLILESASTNQTSMYLCASNGRNQPQHFGDGTRLSIL.

The chain combines TRBV7-3 with TRBJ2-3, with D possibly matching TRBD2 (6 bases). This CDR3 has 14 residues. In germline, CDR1 is SGHTA, CDR2 FQGTGA. V lost 6 bases and J lost 1, with 11 bases in between. This chain's CDR3 is CASSREVGTDTQYF. The CDR3 DNA sequence: TGTGCCAGCAGTAGGGAGGTCGGCACAGATACGCAGTATTTT.

The chain is built from TRBV10-1 and TRBJ1-1, with D possibly TRBD1 on 6 matching bases. Germline CDR1 and CDR2: WNHNN and SYGVQD (reference sequence). This CDR3 is 15 amino acids long. The germline V and J ends were trimmed by 6 bases and 0 bases, with 14 bases remaining between them. In nucleotides, the CDR3 is TGCGCCAGCAGACCCACCGGACAGATGAACACTGAAGCTTTCTTT. This encodes CASRPTGQMNTEAFF.

This clonotype was seen a handful of times. The V call is TRBV7-2, the J call TRBJ2-7; maybe TRBD1 (6 bases). Trimming took off 5 bases at V and 4 bases at J, with 18 bases between the two ends. CDR1 is SGHTA and CDR2 is FQGNSA in the germline V gene. This CDR3 region has 15 residues. As DNA, the CDR3 is TGTGCCAGCAGCCCTAGGGCAGGGGTGATTTACGAGCAGTACTTC. Translated, it gives CASSPRAGVIYEQYF.